This TCR beta chain was captured by sequencing in a study of cytomegalovirus exposure and HLA in healthy donors. Generated by immunoSEQ multiplex PCR, the TCRdb table keeps only in-frame clones and is missing some. The sample yields about 260,000 clones, about 92% seen once. Germline values: CDR1 SGHRS, CDR2 YFSETQ. Unmatched junction bases numbered 3, after V lost 1 base and J lost 5 bases. This CDR3 region has 15 residues. The V gene is TRBV5-1, the J gene TRBJ2-1, with 10 bases lining up with TRBD2. The specimen sequenced was PBMCs. The receptor was derived from a woman between 25 and 40 years old in good health and CMV-seronegative. The CDR3 nucleotides are TGCGCCAGCAGCTTGTGGCTAGCGGGAGACAATGAGCAGTTCTTC. Translation gives CASSLWLAGDNEQFF.